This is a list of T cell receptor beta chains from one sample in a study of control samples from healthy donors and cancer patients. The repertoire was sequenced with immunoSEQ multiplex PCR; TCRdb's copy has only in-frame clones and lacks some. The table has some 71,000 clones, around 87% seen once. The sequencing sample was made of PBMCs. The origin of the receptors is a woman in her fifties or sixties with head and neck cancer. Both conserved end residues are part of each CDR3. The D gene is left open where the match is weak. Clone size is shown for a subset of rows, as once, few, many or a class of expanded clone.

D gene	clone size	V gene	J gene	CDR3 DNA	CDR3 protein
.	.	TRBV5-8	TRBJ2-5	TGTGCCAGCAGCCCAGGAGGTCGGGTCCGGCAAGAGACCCAGTACTTC	CASSPGGRVRQETQYF
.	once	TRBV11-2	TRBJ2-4	TGTGCCAGCAGCTCTACAGGGGTCGGAGGGGACATTCAGTACTTC	CASSSTGVGGDIQYF
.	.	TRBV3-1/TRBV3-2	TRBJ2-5	TGTGCCAGCAGCCAAGATCCCCGGCCACAAGAGACCCAGTACTTC	CASSQDPRPQETQYF
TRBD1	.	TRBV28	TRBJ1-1	TGTGCCAGCAGCCCCCCGGGGAGGGGGCGAACCTTGAACACTGAAGCTTTCTTT	CASSPPGRGRTLNTEAFF
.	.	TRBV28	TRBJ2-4	TGTGCCAGCAGTCTGTCCCCTGCCAAAAACATTCAGTACTTC	CASSLSPAKNIQYF
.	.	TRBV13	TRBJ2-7	TGTGCCAGCAGCTTCGGTACCGGCAAGACGGACTACGAGCAGTACTTC	CASSFGTGKTDYEQYF
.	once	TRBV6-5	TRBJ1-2	TGTGCCAGCAGTTACCCCGGGGGCTATGGCTACACCTTC	CASSYPGGYGYTF
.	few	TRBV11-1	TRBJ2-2	TGTGCCAGCAGTCATACCGGGACACGCAACACCGGGGAGCTGTTTTTT	CASSHTGTRNTGELFF
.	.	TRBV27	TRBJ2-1	TGTGCCACCAAGGTCATCAGCTCCTACAATGAGCAGTTCTTC	CATKVISSYNEQFF
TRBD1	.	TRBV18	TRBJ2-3	TGTGCCAGCTCACAGGACAGGGTGAGCACAGATACGCAGTATTTT	CASSQDRVSTDTQYF
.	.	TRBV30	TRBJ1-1	TGTGCCTGGAGTCACGGGCGGGAGAACACTGAAGCTTTCTTT	CAWSHGRENTEAFF
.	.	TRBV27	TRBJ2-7	TGTGCCAGCAGTCCGGACGTTGCGGGCGTCCCTCCCAGCGAGCAGTACTTC	CASSPDVAGVPPSEQYF
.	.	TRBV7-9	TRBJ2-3	TGTGCCAGCAGCTTACTAACAGATACAGATACGCAGTATTTT	CASSLLTDTDTQYF
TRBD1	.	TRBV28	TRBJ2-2	TGTGCCAGCAGTTTCCCGGGACAGGGTGTCACCGGGGAGCTGTTTTTT	CASSFPGQGVTGELFF
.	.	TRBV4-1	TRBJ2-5	TGCGCCAGCAGCCAAGTGGGGTTGGGGACCCAGTACTTC	CASSQVGLGTQYF
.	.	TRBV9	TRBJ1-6	TGTGCCAGCAGCTTCGGGACACATAATTCACCCCTCCACTTT	CASSFGTHNSPLHF
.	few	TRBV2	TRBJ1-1	TGTGCCAGCTCATCCCGGGTGGGTAACACTGAAGCTTTCTTT	CASSSRVGNTEAFF
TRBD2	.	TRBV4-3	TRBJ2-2	TGCGCCAGCAGCCAAGAAGAACGGACTAGCTCCGGGGAGCTGTTTTTT	CASSQEERTSSGELFF
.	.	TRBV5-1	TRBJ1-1	TGCGCCAGCAGCTTATTCTCGGGGAACACTGAAGCTTTCTTT	CASSLFSGNTEAFF
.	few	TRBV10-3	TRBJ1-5	TGTGCCATCAGTGAGTCAGGCTATTCCTCGACAGAGTTCGGCAGCAATCAGCCCCAGCATTTT	CAISESGYSSTEFGSNQPQHF
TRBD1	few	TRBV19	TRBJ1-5	TGTGCCAGTAGTATTCGACAGGGGGATTACTATAGGGGTCAGCCCCAGCATTTT	CASSIRQGDYYRGQPQHF
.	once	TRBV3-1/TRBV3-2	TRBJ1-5	TGTGCCAGCAGCCTGGGGGGGTATAGCAATCAGCCCCAGCATTTT	CASSLGGYSNQPQHF
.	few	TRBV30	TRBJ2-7	TGTGCCTGGGGCTTCTCGGCCTACGAGCAGTACTTC	CAWGFSAYEQYF
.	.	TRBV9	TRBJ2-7	TGTGCCAGCAGCGTCGGCGGGGTATCCTACGAGCAGTACTTC	CASSVGGVSYEQYF
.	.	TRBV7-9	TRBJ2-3	TGTGCCAGCAGCTCCATGACAGGTGTCACAGATACGCAGTATTTT	CASSSMTGVTDTQYF
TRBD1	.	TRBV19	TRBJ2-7	TGTGCCGGTAGTATGCCGGGACAGGGGGCGAACGAGCAGTACTTC	CAGSMPGQGANEQYF
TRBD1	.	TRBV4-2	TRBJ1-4	TGTGCCAGCAGCCAAGAGGAGGGGGCATCGGCAACTAATGAAAAACTGTTTTTT	CASSQEEGASATNEKLFF
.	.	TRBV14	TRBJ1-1	TGTGCCAGCAGCCAAGGGCGGAACACTGAAGCTTTCTTT	CASSQGRNTEAFF
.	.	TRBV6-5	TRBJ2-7	TGTGCCAGTGCACGCCCCCTTGGACAGTCCTACGAGCAGTACTTC	CASARPLGQSYEQYF
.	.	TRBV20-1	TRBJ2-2	TGCAGTGCTAGAGATACCGGGGAGCTGTTTTTT	CSARDTGELFF
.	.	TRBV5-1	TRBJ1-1	TGCGCCAGCAGCTTGAAAAATTCCGAGCGAACTGAAGCTTTCTTT	CASSLKNSERTEAFF
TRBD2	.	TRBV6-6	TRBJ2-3	TGTGCCAGCACCCGGACTAGCGGGGTAGGCACAGATACGCAGTATTTT	CASTRTSGVGTDTQYF
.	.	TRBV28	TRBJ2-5	TGTGCCAGCAGTTCCCGGGGTCGGGAGACCCAGTACTTC	CASSSRGRETQYF
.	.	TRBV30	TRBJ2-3	TGTGCCTGGAGTTGGGGGGAGAAGACAGATACGCAGTATTTT	CAWSWGEKTDTQYF
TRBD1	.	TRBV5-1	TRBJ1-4	TGCGCCAGCAGCTTGGAAGGGGGCCGGGATGAAAAACTGTTTTTT	CASSLEGGRDEKLFF
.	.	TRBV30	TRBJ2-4	TGTGCCTGGAGTGTAGGGGGGGCCAAAAACATTCAGTACTTC	CAWSVGGAKNIQYF
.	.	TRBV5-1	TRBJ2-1	TGCGCCAGCAGCCTGGGGAGGGGGCCGAGCAATGAGCAGTTCTTC	CASSLGRGPSNEQFF
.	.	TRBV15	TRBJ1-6	TGTGCCACCAGCAGAGATGGGGTTGGGAGTAATTCACCCCTCCACTTT	CATSRDGVGSNSPLHF
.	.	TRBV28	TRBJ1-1	TGTGCCAGCAGTTTATTAGTGAATGCTGAAGCTTTCTTT	CASSLLVNAEAFF
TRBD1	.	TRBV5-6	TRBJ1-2	TGTGCCAGCAGCTTGGGGAGGGGACAGGGCACTAACTATGGCTACACCTTC	CASSLGRGQGTNYGYTF
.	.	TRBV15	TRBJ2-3	TGTGCCACCAGCAGAGGGCCGGGGATCCCCACAGATACGCAGTATTTT	CATSRGPGIPTDTQYF
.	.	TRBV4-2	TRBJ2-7	TGTGCCAGCAGCCAAGATAGACTTTCCTACGAGCAGTACTTC	CASSQDRLSYEQYF
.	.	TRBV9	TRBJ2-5	TGTGCCAGCAGCGTAGGGGAAGGCCCCCGGAGGAACCAAGAGACCCAGTACTTC	CASSVGEGPRRNQETQYF
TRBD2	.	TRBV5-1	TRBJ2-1	TGCGCCAGCAGGACTAGCGGGGGGTACAATGAGCAGTTCTTC	CASRTSGGYNEQFF
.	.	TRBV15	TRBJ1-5	TGTGCCACCAGCAGAGAGGGCAGGTTGAGCAATCAGCCCCAGCATTTT	CATSREGRLSNQPQHF
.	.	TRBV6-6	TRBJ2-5	TGTGCCAGCAGCTCCCCGCGACAGTCCCAAGAGACCCAGTACTTC	CASSSPRQSQETQYF
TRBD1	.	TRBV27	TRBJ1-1	TGTGCCAGCAGTTCGTACCGACAGGGACTGAACACTGAAGCTTTCTTT	CASSSYRQGLNTEAFF
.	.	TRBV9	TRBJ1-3	TGTGCCAGCAGCGTAGTCCCAGGGTCTGGAAACACCATATATTTT	CASSVVPGSGNTIYF